The clone carrying this TCR beta chain was seen only once. The entry originates in a study of cytomegalovirus exposure and HLA in healthy donors. Looking at the study overall: T cells numbering about 179 million yielded some 110 million unique TCR beta sequences in an earlier analysis.

The primer mix had 60 Vbeta and 13 Jbeta primers. Generated by immunoSEQ multiplex PCR, the TCRdb table keeps only in-frame clones and is missing some. Of roughly 150,000 clones listed, around 85% are singletons. The sample consisted of PBMCs. The receptor was isolated from a male donor in good health and CMV-seronegative.

The chain's CDR3 is CASSEFNSGSYNEQFF. The CDR3 region has the DNA TGTGCCAGCAGTGAATTCAACAGCGGCTCCTACAATGAGCAGTTCTTC. V and J are TRBV25-1 and TRBJ2-1; D possibly corresponds to TRBD2 (5 bases). CDR3 size: 16 residues. The V end was cut by 1 base, the J end by 0 bases, with 10 bases between. The germline V gene encodes CDR1 MGHDK and CDR2 SYGVNS. Combining the CDR3 with reference TRBV25-1 and TRBJ2-1 gives the whole variable domain EADIYQTPRYLVIGTGKKITLECSQTMGHDKMYWYQQDPGMELHLIHYSYGVNSTEKGDLSSESTVSRIRTEHFPLTLESARPSHTSQYLCASSEFNSGSYNEQFFGPGTRLTVL.